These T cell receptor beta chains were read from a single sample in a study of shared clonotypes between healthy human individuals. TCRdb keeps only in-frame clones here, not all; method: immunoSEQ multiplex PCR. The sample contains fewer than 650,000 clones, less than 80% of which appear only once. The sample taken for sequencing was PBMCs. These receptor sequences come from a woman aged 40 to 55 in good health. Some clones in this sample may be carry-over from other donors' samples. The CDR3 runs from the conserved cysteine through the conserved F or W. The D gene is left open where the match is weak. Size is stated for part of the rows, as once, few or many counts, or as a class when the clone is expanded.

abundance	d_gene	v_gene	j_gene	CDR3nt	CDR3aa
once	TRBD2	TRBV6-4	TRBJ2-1	TGTGCCAGCAGTGACCTAGCGGGAGACTACAATGAGCAGTTCTTC	CASSDLAGDYNEQFF
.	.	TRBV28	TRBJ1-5	TGTGCCAGCGGGCAAGTGGGGGGGTATAGCAATCAGCCCCAGCATTTT	CASGQVGGYSNQPQHF
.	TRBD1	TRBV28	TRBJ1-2	TGTGCCAGCAGGGGACAGTTAAGAGTCTACACCTTC	CASRGQLRVYTF
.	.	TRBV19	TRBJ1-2	TGTGCCAGTAGTACCCCCCGGAGGGGAGATGGCTACACCTTC	CASSTPRRGDGYTF
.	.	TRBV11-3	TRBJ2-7	TGTGCCAGCAGCTTATCAGGGCGGGCTCGCGAGCAGTACTTC	CASSLSGRAREQYF
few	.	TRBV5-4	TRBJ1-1	TGTGCCAGCAGCCTCCCACAGGGAATGAACACTGAAGCTTTCTTT	CASSLPQGMNTEAFF
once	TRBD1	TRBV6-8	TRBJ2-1	TGTGCCAGCAGTTACCGTCGGGACAGTACACCCTACAATGAGCAGTTCTTC	CASSYRRDSTPYNEQFF
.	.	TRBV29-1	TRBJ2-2	TGCAGCGTTAAACCGGACGGAGCCGGGGAGCTGTTTTTT	CSVKPDGAGELFF
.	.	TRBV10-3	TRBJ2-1	TGTGCCATCAGTGACTACAATGAGCAGTTCTTC	CAISDYNEQFF
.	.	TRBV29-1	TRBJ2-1	TGCAGCGTTGAAGAGGGGATCGCGTTCTACAATGAGCAGTTCTTC	CSVEEGIAFYNEQFF
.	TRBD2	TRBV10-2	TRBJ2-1	TGCGCCAGCAGTGAGTTAATTAGCGGGATAGGGGATGAGCAGTTCTTC	CASSELISGIGDEQFF
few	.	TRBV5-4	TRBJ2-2	TGTGCCAGCAGCGCCCTGGGGGGCACGGCCGGGGAGCTGTTTTTT	CASSALGGTAGELFF
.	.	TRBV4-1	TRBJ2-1	TGCGCCAGCAGCCAAGTTACTAGCAGGGATGAGCAGTTCTTC	CASSQVTSRDEQFF
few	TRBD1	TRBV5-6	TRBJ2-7	TGTGCCAGCAGCTTAGGGACAGTTACCTACGAGCAGTACTTC	CASSLGTVTYEQYF
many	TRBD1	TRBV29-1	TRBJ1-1	TGCAGCGTAGGGACAGGGGGAAACACTGAAGCTTTCTTT	CSVGTGGNTEAFF